A selection of T cell receptor beta chains follows, all from one sample in a study of blood T cell repertoires in COVID-19. Sequenced by immunoSEQ multiplex PCR; TCRdb stores in-frame clones only, minus some. This sample yields approximately 360,000 clones, of which around 89% are seen a single time; about 7% belongs to the top ten. The sample comprised peripheral blood. The receptors were sampled from a man aged 18 to 29 with active or convalescent COVID-19. CDR3s include the opening cysteine and the closing phenylalanine or tryptophan. Fields, in order: D gene, V gene, clone size, J gene, CDR3 protein, CDR3 DNA. A D gene is named only where the DNA matches it firmly. The size field is filled for only some rows; it gives once, few, many or a size class.

d_call: TRBD1
v_call: TRBV5-1
clone_size: .
j_call: TRBJ1-5
cdr3_aa: CASSESRGQIPNQPQHF
cdr3_nt: TGCGCCAGCAGCGAGAGCAGGGGGCAGATTCCGAATCAGCCCCAGCATTTT

d_call: TRBD1
v_call: TRBV19
clone_size: .
j_call: TRBJ1-5
cdr3_aa: CASHRDRGINQPQHF
cdr3_nt: TGTGCCAGTCACCGGGACAGGGGGATCAATCAGCCCCAGCATTTT

d_call: .
v_call: TRBV6-5
clone_size: .
j_call: TRBJ2-1
cdr3_aa: CASSYSGGGDNEQFF
cdr3_nt: TGTGCCAGCAGTTATTCTGGCGGAGGAGACAATGAGCAGTTCTTC

d_call: .
v_call: TRBV3-1/TRBV3-2
clone_size: .
j_call: TRBJ2-7
cdr3_aa: CASSYRVPSYEQYF
cdr3_nt: TGTGCCAGCAGTTACAGGGTACCCTCCTACGAGCAGTACTTC

d_call: .
v_call: TRBV18
clone_size: .
j_call: TRBJ2-5
cdr3_aa: CASSPRSGKETQYF
cdr3_nt: TGTGCCAGCTCACCACGGTCGGGGAAAGAGACCCAGTACTTC

d_call: .
v_call: TRBV7-2
clone_size: .
j_call: TRBJ1-1
cdr3_aa: CASSLARRVNTEAFF
cdr3_nt: TGTGCCAGCAGCTTAGCCCGCCGGGTGAACACTGAAGCTTTCTTT

d_call: .
v_call: TRBV7-2
clone_size: .
j_call: TRBJ1-2
cdr3_aa: CASSQDSYEGYTF
cdr3_nt: TGTGCCAGCAGCCAGGACAGCTATGAGGGCTACACCTTC

d_call: TRBD1
v_call: TRBV27
clone_size: .
j_call: TRBJ2-2
cdr3_aa: CASGVDRPHTGELFF
cdr3_nt: TGTGCCAGCGGAGTGGACAGGCCTCACACCGGGGAGCTGTTTTTT

d_call: TRBD1
v_call: TRBV7-2
clone_size: .
j_call: TRBJ1-6
cdr3_aa: CASSADRVASPLHF
cdr3_nt: TGTGCCAGCAGCGCCGACAGGGTCGCCTCACCCCTCCACTTT

d_call: TRBD2
v_call: TRBV7-8
clone_size: .
j_call: TRBJ2-1
cdr3_aa: CASSLPRGGLDNEQFF
cdr3_nt: TGTGCCAGCAGCTTACCGCGGGGGGGCCTAGATAATGAGCAGTTCTTC

d_call: .
v_call: TRBV19
clone_size: .
j_call: TRBJ2-5
cdr3_aa: CASTPSGVPQETQYF
cdr3_nt: TGTGCCAGTACCCCATCGGGGGTCCCTCAGGAGACCCAGTACTTC

d_call: .
v_call: TRBV28
clone_size: .
j_call: TRBJ2-7
cdr3_aa: CASSLYRNSYEQYF
cdr3_nt: TGTGCCAGCAGTTTGTACAGGAACTCCTACGAGCAGTACTTC

d_call: .
v_call: TRBV29-1
clone_size: .
j_call: TRBJ1-1
cdr3_aa: CSVEKPMNTEAFF
cdr3_nt: TGCAGCGTTGAAAAGCCTATGAACACTGAAGCTTTCTTT

d_call: TRBD1
v_call: TRBV5-1
clone_size: .
j_call: TRBJ1-2
cdr3_aa: CASSRGQGDYGYTF
cdr3_nt: TGCGCCAGCAGCCGGGGGCAGGGGGACTATGGCTACACCTTC

d_call: .
v_call: TRBV19
clone_size: .
j_call: TRBJ1-2
cdr3_aa: CASSIDYASGFYGYTF
cdr3_nt: TGTGCCAGTAGTATAGATTATGCCAGCGGCTTCTATGGCTACACCTTC

d_call: .
v_call: TRBV5-1
clone_size: .
j_call: TRBJ1-1
cdr3_aa: CASSGGTLGTEAFF
cdr3_nt: TGCGCCAGCAGCGGGGGGACGTTGGGGACTGAAGCTTTCTTT

d_call: TRBD1
v_call: TRBV4-3
clone_size: .
j_call: TRBJ2-1
cdr3_aa: CASSQGTRDSLVPEQFF
cdr3_nt: TGCGCCAGCAGCCAGGGTACCCGGGACAGTTTGGTCCCGGAGCAGTTCTTC

d_call: .
v_call: TRBV4-1
clone_size: .
j_call: TRBJ1-4
cdr3_aa: CASSQVGGTNEKLFF
cdr3_nt: TGCGCCAGCAGCCAAGTCGGAGGAACTAATGAAAAACTGTTTTTT

d_call: .
v_call: TRBV9
clone_size: .
j_call: TRBJ1-1
cdr3_aa: CASSVAGTNTEAFF
cdr3_nt: TGTGCCAGCAGCGTAGCTGGGACTAACACTGAAGCTTTCTTT

d_call: .
v_call: TRBV4-1
clone_size: few
j_call: TRBJ2-7
cdr3_aa: CASSQAEDSYEQYF
cdr3_nt: TGCGCCAGCAGCCAAGCAGAGGATAGCTACGAGCAGTACTTC

d_call: TRBD1
v_call: TRBV7-9
clone_size: .
j_call: TRBJ1-3
cdr3_aa: CASSKDRGTGNTIYF
cdr3_nt: TGTGCCAGCAGCAAAGACAGGGGGACAGGAAACACCATATATTTT

d_call: TRBD1
v_call: TRBV5-6
clone_size: once
j_call: TRBJ2-7
cdr3_aa: CASSWTGVPYEQYF
cdr3_nt: TGTGCCAGCAGCTGGACAGGGGTCCCCTACGAGCAGTACTTC

d_call: TRBD1
v_call: TRBV27
clone_size: .
j_call: TRBJ1-1
cdr3_aa: CASSLGGTAEAFF
cdr3_nt: TGTGCCAGCAGTTTAGGTGGGACAGCTGAAGCTTTCTTT

d_call: .
v_call: TRBV28
clone_size: .
j_call: TRBJ1-4
cdr3_aa: CASSSYRENEKLFF
cdr3_nt: TGTGCCAGCAGTTCCTACAGGGAAAATGAAAAACTGTTTTTT

d_call: .
v_call: TRBV19
clone_size: .
j_call: TRBJ1-1
cdr3_aa: CASRTLYDSTTEAFF
cdr3_nt: TGTGCCAGTAGGACCCTTTACGACAGTACCACTGAAGCTTTCTTT

d_call: .
v_call: TRBV19
clone_size: .
j_call: TRBJ1-1
cdr3_aa: CASSITANTEAFF
cdr3_nt: TGTGCCAGTAGTATTACAGCGAACACTGAAGCTTTCTTT

d_call: TRBD2
v_call: TRBV5-1
clone_size: .
j_call: TRBJ2-3
cdr3_aa: CASSLERLAGVTDTQYF
cdr3_nt: TGCGCCAGCAGCTTGGAAAGACTAGCGGGAGTCACAGATACGCAGTATTTT

d_call: TRBD1
v_call: TRBV19
clone_size: .
j_call: TRBJ2-3
cdr3_aa: CASTGQGTPGTDTQYF
cdr3_nt: TGTGCCAGTACTGGACAGGGAACCCCGGGCACAGATACGCAGTATTTT

d_call: TRBD2
v_call: TRBV15
clone_size: .
j_call: TRBJ2-7
cdr3_aa: CATSRKVTSGTYEQYF
cdr3_nt: TGTGCCACCAGCCGAAAGGTGACTAGCGGTACCTACGAGCAGTACTTC

d_call: .
v_call: TRBV7-2
clone_size: .
j_call: TRBJ1-2
cdr3_aa: CASSLVQGGRYGYTF
cdr3_nt: TGTGCCAGCAGCTTAGTTCAGGGAGGGCGATATGGCTACACCTTC

d_call: .
v_call: TRBV6-2/TRBV6-3
clone_size: once
j_call: TRBJ2-4
cdr3_aa: CASSYTKDRYSKNIQYF
cdr3_nt: TGTGCCAGCAGTTACACTAAAGACAGGTACTCCAAAAACATTCAGTACTTC

d_call: TRBD2
v_call: TRBV15
clone_size: once
j_call: TRBJ2-7
cdr3_aa: CATSRSPLGSGDYEQYF
cdr3_nt: TGTGCCACCAGCAGATCCCCCCTTGGTAGCGGGGACTACGAGCAGTACTTC

d_call: TRBD1
v_call: TRBV19
clone_size: .
j_call: TRBJ1-6
cdr3_aa: CASSTPGQGSPLHF
cdr3_nt: TGTGCCAGTAGTACCCCGGGACAGGGTTCACCCCTCCACTTT

d_call: .
v_call: TRBV10-2
clone_size: .
j_call: TRBJ1-2
cdr3_aa: CASSGIEKRQATGYTF
cdr3_nt: TGCGCCAGCAGTGGGATCGAAAAAAGACAGGCCACTGGCTACACCTTC

d_call: .
v_call: TRBV27
clone_size: few
j_call: TRBJ1-3
cdr3_aa: CASRQDSSGNTIYF
cdr3_nt: TGTGCCAGCAGACAGGACAGCTCTGGAAACACCATATATTTT

d_call: .
v_call: TRBV4-1
clone_size: .
j_call: TRBJ1-1
cdr3_aa: CASSQENLQAFF
cdr3_nt: TGCGCCAGCAGCCAAGAAAATCTCCAAGCTTTCTTT